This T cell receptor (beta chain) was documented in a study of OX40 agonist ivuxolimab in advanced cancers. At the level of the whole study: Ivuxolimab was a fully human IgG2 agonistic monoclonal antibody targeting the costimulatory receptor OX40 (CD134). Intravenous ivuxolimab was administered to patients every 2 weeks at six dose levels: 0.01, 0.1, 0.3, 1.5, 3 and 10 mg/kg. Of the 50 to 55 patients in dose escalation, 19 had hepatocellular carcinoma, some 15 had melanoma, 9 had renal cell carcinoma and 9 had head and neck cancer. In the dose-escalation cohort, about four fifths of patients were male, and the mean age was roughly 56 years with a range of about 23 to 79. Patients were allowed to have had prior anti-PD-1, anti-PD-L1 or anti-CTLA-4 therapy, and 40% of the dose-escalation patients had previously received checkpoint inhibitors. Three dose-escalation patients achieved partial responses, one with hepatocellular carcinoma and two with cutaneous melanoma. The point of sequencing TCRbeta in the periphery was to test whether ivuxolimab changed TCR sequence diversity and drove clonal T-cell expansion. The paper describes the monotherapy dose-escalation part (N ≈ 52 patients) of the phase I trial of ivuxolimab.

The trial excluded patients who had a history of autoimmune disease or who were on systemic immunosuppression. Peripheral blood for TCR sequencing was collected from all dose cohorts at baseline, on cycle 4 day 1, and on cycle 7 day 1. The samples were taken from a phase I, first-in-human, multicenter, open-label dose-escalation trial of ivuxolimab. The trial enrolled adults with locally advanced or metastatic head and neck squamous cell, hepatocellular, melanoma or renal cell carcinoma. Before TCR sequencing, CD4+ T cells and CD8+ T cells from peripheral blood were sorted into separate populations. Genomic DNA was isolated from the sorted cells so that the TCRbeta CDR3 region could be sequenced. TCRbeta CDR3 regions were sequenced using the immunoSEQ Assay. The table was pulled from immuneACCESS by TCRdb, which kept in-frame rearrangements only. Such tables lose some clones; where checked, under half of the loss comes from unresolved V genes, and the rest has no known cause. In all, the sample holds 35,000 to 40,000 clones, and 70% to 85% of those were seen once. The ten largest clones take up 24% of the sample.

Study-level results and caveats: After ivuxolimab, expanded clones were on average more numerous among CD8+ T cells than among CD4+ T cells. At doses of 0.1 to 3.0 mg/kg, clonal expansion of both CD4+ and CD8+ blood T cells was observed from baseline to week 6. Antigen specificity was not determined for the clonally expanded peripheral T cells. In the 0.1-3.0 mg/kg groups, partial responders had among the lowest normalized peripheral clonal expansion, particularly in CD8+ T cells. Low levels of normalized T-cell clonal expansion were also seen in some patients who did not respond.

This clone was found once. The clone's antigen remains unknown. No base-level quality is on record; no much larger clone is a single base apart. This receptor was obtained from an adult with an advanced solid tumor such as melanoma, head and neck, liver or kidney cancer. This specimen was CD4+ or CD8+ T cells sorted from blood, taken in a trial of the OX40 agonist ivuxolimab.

The CDR3 here reads CSVAAGGPTDTQYF. The nucleotides read TGCAGCGTGGCAGCGGGGGGGCCTACAGATACGCAGTATTTT. The sequence links TRBV29-1 to TRBJ2-3, and 10 junctional nucleotides match TRBD2. The CDR3 runs 14 amino acids, cysteine and phenylalanine included. Here the CDR3 DNA is all that survives: 42 bases in frame from base 1. CDR1 SQVTM and CDR2 ANQGSEA were looked up in the germline V gene. At the junction V is shortened by 6 bases and J by 3 bases; bases outside the gene matches: 6.